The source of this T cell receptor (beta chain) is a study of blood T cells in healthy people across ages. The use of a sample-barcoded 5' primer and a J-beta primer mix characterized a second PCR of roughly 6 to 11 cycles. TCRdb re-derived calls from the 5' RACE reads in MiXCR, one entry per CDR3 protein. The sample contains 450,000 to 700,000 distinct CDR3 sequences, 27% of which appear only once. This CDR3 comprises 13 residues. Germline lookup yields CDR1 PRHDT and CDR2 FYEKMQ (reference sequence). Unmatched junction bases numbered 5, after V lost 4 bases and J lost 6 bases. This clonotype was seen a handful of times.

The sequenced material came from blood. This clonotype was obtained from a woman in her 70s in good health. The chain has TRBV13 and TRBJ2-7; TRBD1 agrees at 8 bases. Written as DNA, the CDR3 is TGTGCCAGCAGCTACCGACAGGGGCGCGAGCAGTACTTC. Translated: CASSYRQGREQYF. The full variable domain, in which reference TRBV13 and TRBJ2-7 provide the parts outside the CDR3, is AAGVIQSPRHLIKEKRETATLKCYPIPRHDTVYWYQQGPGQDPQFLISFYEKMQSDKGSIPDRFSAQQFSDYHSELNMSSLELGDSALYFCASSYRQGREQYFGPGTRLTVT.